The table lists the clone carrying this T cell receptor beta chain with many counts. These data are taken from a study of regulatory T cells in long-lasting Graves disease. To make TCR beta libraries, researchers used iRepertoire HTBI primers and Arm-PCR of CDR3 regions. One entry per CDR3 protein results from TCRdb running MiXCR on the multiplex PCR reads. The sample consists of roughly 420,000 distinct CDR3 sequences, about a sixth of them appearing once. The ends were cut back, 6 bases at V and 3 bases at J, with 24 bases in the middle. CDR1 and CDR2 (germline): SGHVS, FQNEAQ. This CDR3 spans 19 amino acids. Time point given: newly diagnosed GD, antithyroid drugs for less than 3 months. Making the TCR library involved RNA that had been extracted from PBMCs.

This receptor was identified in a female donor with Graves disease. The V call is TRBV7-8, the J call TRBJ2-6, with D possibly called TRBD1 or TRBD2 (5 bases each). The specimen comprised peripheral blood mononuclear cells (PBMCs), sampled at new diagnosis, from a patient treated with antithyroid drugs. CDR3 residues: CASRKAVTVHLSGANVLTF. The DNA for the CDR3 is TGTGCCAGCAGGAAAGCGGTGACAGTGCACCTGAGTGGGGCCAACGTCCTGACTTTC.